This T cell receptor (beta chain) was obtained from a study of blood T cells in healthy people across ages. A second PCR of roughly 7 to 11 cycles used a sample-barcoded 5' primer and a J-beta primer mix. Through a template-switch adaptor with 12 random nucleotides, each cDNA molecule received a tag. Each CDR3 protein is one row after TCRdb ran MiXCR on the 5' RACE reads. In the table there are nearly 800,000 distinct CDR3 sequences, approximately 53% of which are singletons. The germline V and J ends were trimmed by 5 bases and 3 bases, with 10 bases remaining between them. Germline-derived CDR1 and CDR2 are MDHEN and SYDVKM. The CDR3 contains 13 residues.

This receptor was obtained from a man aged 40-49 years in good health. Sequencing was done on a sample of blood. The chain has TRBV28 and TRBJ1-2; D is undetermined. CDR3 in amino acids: CASSEPLDYGYTF. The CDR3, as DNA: TGTGCCAGCAGTGAACCCCTTGACTATGGCTACACCTTC.